This T cell receptor (beta chain) came from a study of shared clonotypes between healthy human individuals (TCRdb year 2020). About the study as a whole: Three men and two women, aged 18 to 49 years, made up the cohort. Per donor, leukapheresis produced somewhere between about 0.9 and 9.5 billion PBMCs. The study deeply sequenced blood TCR repertoires of several healthy adults to estimate repertoire size and the extent of clonotype sharing between individuals. Per donor, three plates each were used for CD4 naive and CD4 memory, two for CD8 naive, and one for CD8 memory. Libraries were prepared and TCR repertoires were sequenced by different laboratories using diverse techniques, in order to increase sequencing depth and limit assay-specific biases.

The donors were healthy, HIV-negative adults who had no recently reported acute infections or vaccinations. Only Caucasian adults living in Nashville, Tennessee, USA were represented among the donors. CD4+ T cells were enriched by magnetic negative selection; naive cells were then positively selected on CD45RA, and the negative fraction formed the memory subset. Blood was collected by leukapheresis, and PBMCs were isolated by Ficoll-Histopaque density gradient centrifugation and then cryopreserved in liquid nitrogen vapor phase. Analytical flow cytometry was used to check the purity and quantity of every magnetically sorted T cell population. Genomic DNA was isolated from every sorted fraction and measured by UV absorbance on a Nanodrop 2000c. As to this clone: Its specific antigen is unknown. It has no much larger one-base neighbor in the sample; base qualities were not kept.

Findings and caveats that apply to the study as a whole: Larger estimated clonotype richness was generally found for naive subsets than for memory subsets. Sampling was restricted to blood, and TCR repertoires in tissue are likely to differ from TCR repertoires in blood. Roughly 5.2% of naive CD4, around 3.5% of naive CD8, about 2.1% of memory CD4, and 0.35% to 0.4% of memory CD8 clonotypes were shared across several donors. Incomplete sequencing was indicated by rarefaction of sorted-subset datasets, despite the large sequencing depth. Pairwise subsampling led to the expectation that sequencing depth would affect the degree of clonotype sharing among donors. Clonotypes shared by all four sorted-subset donors showed higher generation probabilities than non-shared clonotypes. Because the study included only a small number of donors, the genetic and exposure-history diversity represented was limited.

As encoded in the germline V gene, CDR1 is SGHRS while CDR2 is YFSETQ. The CDR3 has 15 amino acids, counting the end cysteine and phenylalanine. Only CDR3 DNA is held: 45 bases, read in frame from base 1. V gives up 3 bases and J gives up 6 bases, and the segment between their germline ends measures 18 bases. Using the deep immunoSEQ assay, multiplex PCR amplified TCR CDR3 regions from genomic DNA. For each cell subset, the extracted genomic DNA was distributed evenly across all wells of several immunoSEQ 96-well plates, and each plate served as one replicate. For sorted subsets, about 220 ng of genomic DNA, equivalent to 25,000 to 35,000 T cell genomes, went into each replicate PCR. Purified libraries were measured with a Qubit 3.0 fluorometer, size-checked on a Bioanalyzer 2100, and measured again with the KAPA Library Quantification kit. Every immunoSEQ 96-well plate was sequenced on a dedicated single-read 150-cycle Illumina NextSeq 550 flow cell. For the original study's pipeline: The immunoSEQ output contained only junctional sequences without quality scores, so filtering could not match that applied to full-length reads. Sequences were annotated with PyIR, a Python wrapper for IgBLAST v1.9, and V/J genes and CDR3 were assigned using IMGT germline references. Any read was removed if the V/J assignment was weak (E-value above 1e-6), the CDR3 was missing, or the read contained stop codons, out-of-frame junctions, or ambiguous translated residues. A V3J clonotype was defined by an identical inferred V gene, J gene, and CDR3 amino acid sequence. Percentage overlap between repertoires was calculated by dividing the number of shared unique clonotypes by the size of the smaller repertoire. RTK rarefaction, the Chao1 estimator, and Recon v2.1 estimates of unobserved clonotypes were used to assess repertoire richness. For all TCRbeta clonotypes obtained by the gDNA method from four donors, generation probabilities were computed with OLGA. Drawn from immuneACCESS, this table holds only the in-frame rearrangements with V and J called that TCRdb kept. Clones are partly lost; checked studies trace under half to an unresolved V gene and leave the rest unexplained. The V and J calls and clone size were taken over from that table, and D and trimming were inferred from the DNA. The sample profile shows under 2,500,000 clones; around 95% of them were found once. The top ten clonotypes cover approximately 0.13% of the sample.

This clonotype was sampled from a man aged 18 to 29 in good health. The sample comprised naive CD4+ T cells sorted from blood. The sample's cell subset or site label is to be understood as: CD45RA+ positively selected. Recombination joined TRBV5-1 with TRBJ1-1, with no D gene named confidently. The bases read TGCGCCAGCAGCTCCTACGGGGAGGTTATTTCTGAAGCTTTCTTT. This yields the protein CASSSYGEVISEAFF. With all but the CDR3 taken from the reference TRBV5-1 and TRBJ1-1 genes, the full variable domain is: KAGVTQTPRYLIKTRGQQVTLSCSPISGHRSVSWYQQTPGQGLQFLFEYFSETQRNKGNFPGRFSGRQFSNSRSEMNVSTLELGDSALYLCASSSYGEVISEAFFGQGTRLTVV.